This TCR beta chain was profiled in a study of T cells in women clearing cervical HPV infection. Notes on the study in general: TRBV6-7 relative abundance averaged 0.11% in cases and roughly 0.17% in controls. Each sample's T-cell count was unknown, possibly confounding richness.

For this clone: Its antigen is still unknown. The missing CDR3 end, 3 residues past where the read stops, is filled in from the germline J gene.

This CDR3 is 12 amino acids long. The germline gives CDR1 SEHNR, CDR2 FQNEAQ (reference sequence). Deletions cut 1 base from V and 4 bases from J, with 4 bases between. This table comes from immunoSEQ multiplex PCR, and its TCRdb copy is limited to in-frame clones, with some not included. Found here are under 45,000 clones; the top ten clones hold roughly 1.5%. All donors had a single incident cervical HPV16 infection, not prevalent. This sequence joins TRBV7-9 and TRBJ1-1, with D hard to call. The sequence derives from a woman aged 18 to 75 with a cervical HPV16 infection that either progressed to CIN3+ or cleared (not recorded which). Sequencing was done on a sample of blood buffy coat. CDR3 DNA, as far as it was read: TGTGCCAGCAGCTTAGGTATCACTGAA. Amino acid sequence: CASSLGITE. The entire CDR3 protein reads CASSLGITEAFF.